This record covers a single T cell receptor beta chain. The V end was cut by 4 bases, the J end by 0 bases, with 11 bases between. Per the germline V gene, CDR1 is SGHRS and CDR2 is YFSETQ. The CDR3 contains 15 residues. This record belongs to a study of shared T cell receptors in the human thymus. This table comes from immunoSEQ multiplex PCR, and its TCRdb copy is limited to in-frame clones, with some not included. The repertoire holds a few hundred thousand clones, with 85% to 95% as singletons. V gene TRBV5-1 combines with J gene TRBJ2-1, with D uncertain. The sample comprised thymocytes. The clonotype originates from a human donor. Here the CDR3 reads CASSALSSSYNEQFF. The CDR3 DNA follows: TGCGCCAGCAGCGCCCTATCGAGCTCCTACAATGAGCAGTTCTTC. Drawing the rest from reference TRBV5-1 and TRBJ2-1, the complete variable domain is KAGVTQTPRYLIKTRGQQVTLSCSPISGHRSVSWYQQTPGQGLQFLFEYFSETQRNKGNFPGRFSGRQFSNSRSEMNVSTLELGDSALYLCASSALSSSYNEQFFGPGTRLTVL.